Listed below are T cell receptor beta chains from one sample, sequenced in a study of CD8+ T cells in alopecia areata. Using immunoSEQ multiplex PCR, the repertoire was profiled, and TCRdb retains in-frame clones only, with some absent. This sample yields approximately 150,000 clones, of which over 45% are seen a single time; approximately 7% belongs to the top ten. Specimen: CD4+ T cells sorted from blood. The receptors stem from a human donor with alopecia areata. CDR3s include the opening cysteine and the closing phenylalanine or tryptophan. D genes are given only for firm matches. Expanded clones are given a class, and other clones once, few, many or no size at all.

V gene: TRBV30
J gene: TRBJ1-2
clone size: few
D gene: TRBD1
CDR3 length: 11
CDR3 DNA: TGTGCCTCAAACAGGGGCTATGGCTACACCTTC
CDR3 protein: CASNRGYGYTF

V gene: TRBV2
J gene: TRBJ2-5
clone size: -
D gene: TRBD2
CDR3 length: 18
CDR3 DNA: TGTGCCAGCAGGCGGACGGGACTAGCGGGAGGAAAGGGAGAGACCCAGTACTTC
CDR3 protein: CASRRTGLAGGKGETQYF

V gene: TRBV7-3
J gene: TRBJ2-1
clone size: few
D gene: -
CDR3 length: 11
CDR3 DNA: TGTGCCAGCGGAGCCTACAATGAGCAGTTCTTC
CDR3 protein: CASGAYNEQFF

V gene: TRBV10-3
J gene: TRBJ2-1
clone size: -
D gene: -
CDR3 length: 14
CDR3 DNA: TGTGCCATCACCGCGGGGGCCTATGGCAATGAGCAGTTCTTC
CDR3 protein: CAITAGAYGNEQFF

V gene: TRBV7-7
J gene: TRBJ2-6
clone size: few
D gene: -
CDR3 length: 14
CDR3 DNA: TGTGCTAGCAGTCCAAATGTCGGGGCCAACGTCCTGACTTTC
CDR3 protein: CASSPNVGANVLTF

V gene: TRBV28
J gene: TRBJ2-7
clone size: -
D gene: -
CDR3 length: 14
CDR3 DNA: TGTGCCAGCAGTTTATTCGCAGGACTCCGAGAGCAGTACTTC
CDR3 protein: CASSLFAGLREQYF

V gene: TRBV7-8
J gene: TRBJ1-2
clone size: -
D gene: -
CDR3 length: 14
CDR3 DNA: TGTGCCAGCAGCCCGGACAGTTCAACCTATGGCTACACCTTC
CDR3 protein: CASSPDSSTYGYTF

V gene: TRBV9
J gene: TRBJ2-5
clone size: few
D gene: -
CDR3 length: 12
CDR3 DNA: TGTGCCAGCAGCGTAGGCCAAGAGACCCAGTACTTC
CDR3 protein: CASSVGQETQYF

V gene: TRBV29-1
J gene: TRBJ2-7
clone size: few
D gene: TRBD2
CDR3 length: 13
CDR3 DNA: TGCAGCACGACTAGCGGGAGTGAGTACGAGCAGTACTTC
CDR3 protein: CSTTSGSEYEQYF

V gene: TRBV27
J gene: TRBJ2-7
clone size: -
D gene: TRBD2
CDR3 length: 15
CDR3 DNA: TGTGCCAGCAGTTTATTCGGGAGGATCACCTACGAGCAGTACTTC
CDR3 protein: CASSLFGRITYEQYF

V gene: TRBV5-1
J gene: TRBJ2-5
clone size: -
D gene: -
CDR3 length: 12
CDR3 DNA: TGCGCCAGCAGCGCAACCCAAGAGACCCAGTACTTC
CDR3 protein: CASSATQETQYF

V gene: TRBV27
J gene: TRBJ2-3
clone size: once
D gene: -
CDR3 length: 14
CDR3 DNA: TGTGCCAGCAGTTTGGAGGGAAGCACAGATACGCAGTATTTT
CDR3 protein: CASSLEGSTDTQYF

V gene: TRBV28
J gene: TRBJ2-2
clone size: -
D gene: -
CDR3 length: 13
CDR3 DNA: TGTGCCAGCAGTTTCGGAGGCACCGGGGAGCTGTTTTTT
CDR3 protein: CASSFGGTGELFF

V gene: TRBV7-9
J gene: TRBJ2-4
clone size: -
D gene: TRBD1
CDR3 length: 15
CDR3 DNA: TGTGCCAGCAGCACCCTGGACAGGCTGAAAAACATTCAGTACTTC
CDR3 protein: CASSTLDRLKNIQYF

V gene: TRBV6-5
J gene: TRBJ1-1
clone size: -
D gene: -
CDR3 length: 15
CDR3 DNA: TGTGCCAGCAGTTACTCGACCGTGGGGGCCACTGAAGCTTTCTTT
CDR3 protein: CASSYSTVGATEAFF

V gene: TRBV27
J gene: TRBJ1-5
clone size: -
D gene: TRBD1
CDR3 length: 17
CDR3 DNA: TGTGCCAGCAGTCGGCGTACTTCGGACAGGGGGCCTCAGCCCCAGCATTTT
CDR3 protein: CASSRRTSDRGPQPQHF

V gene: TRBV27
J gene: TRBJ2-1
clone size: -
D gene: -
CDR3 length: 13
CDR3 DNA: TGTGCCAGCAGTTTCGAAAAGGGTGGTGAGCAGTTCTTC
CDR3 protein: CASSFEKGGEQFF

V gene: TRBV9
J gene: TRBJ1-2
clone size: -
D gene: TRBD1
CDR3 length: 15
CDR3 DNA: TGTGCCAGCAGCGTAGCGACAGGGGACCTCTATGGCTACACCTTC
CDR3 protein: CASSVATGDLYGYTF

V gene: TRBV5-4
J gene: TRBJ2-1
clone size: -
D gene: -
CDR3 length: 14
CDR3 DNA: TGTGCCAGCAGCTTGGAGGCTCTCGACAATGAGCAGTTCTTC
CDR3 protein: CASSLEALDNEQFF

V gene: TRBV29-1
J gene: TRBJ2-5
clone size: -
D gene: TRBD1
CDR3 length: 13
CDR3 DNA: TGCAGCGCTACGGGACAGCTAAAAGAGACCCAGTACTTC
CDR3 protein: CSATGQLKETQYF

V gene: TRBV7-9
J gene: TRBJ2-1
clone size: -
D gene: TRBD2
CDR3 length: 16
CDR3 DNA: TGTGCCAGCAGCTGGCCCGGGACTAGCGGAGCCAATGAGCAGTTCTTC
CDR3 protein: CASSWPGTSGANEQFF

V gene: TRBV11-2
J gene: TRBJ2-5
clone size: -
D gene: TRBD1
CDR3 length: 16
CDR3 DNA: TGTGCCAGCAGCTCCAGACAGGGGACTTACCAAGAGACCCAGTACTTC
CDR3 protein: CASSSRQGTYQETQYF

V gene: TRBV9
J gene: TRBJ2-4
clone size: -
D gene: -
CDR3 length: 14
CDR3 DNA: TGTGCCAGCAGCGTCTGGGAGACCGGGAACATTCAGTACTTC
CDR3 protein: CASSVWETGNIQYF

V gene: TRBV7-9
J gene: TRBJ2-2
clone size: few
D gene: -
CDR3 length: 18
CDR3 DNA: TGTGCCAGCAGCTTTCGAGAGGGCCCGTGGACGAACACCGGGGAGCTGTTTTTT
CDR3 protein: CASSFREGPWTNTGELFF

V gene: TRBV29-1
J gene: TRBJ2-1
clone size: few
D gene: -
CDR3 length: 13
CDR3 DNA: TGCAGCGTTGTACAGAGCTCCTACAATGAGCAGTTCTTC
CDR3 protein: CSVVQSSYNEQFF

V gene: TRBV29-1
J gene: TRBJ2-1
clone size: -
D gene: -
CDR3 length: 16
CDR3 DNA: TGCAGCGTTGAGAATCCCGGGGCTAGCTCCTACAATGAGCAGTTCTTC
CDR3 protein: CSVENPGASSYNEQFF

V gene: TRBV6-5
J gene: TRBJ1-2
clone size: -
D gene: -
CDR3 length: 16
CDR3 DNA: TGTGCCAGCAGTTACACGGGTTCGTCGGAGCTCTATGGCTACACCTTC
CDR3 protein: CASSYTGSSELYGYTF

V gene: TRBV28
J gene: TRBJ2-1
clone size: -
D gene: TRBD2
CDR3 length: 14
CDR3 DNA: TGTGCCAGCACCCCCCCGGCGGGAGCGCATGAGCAGTTCTTC
CDR3 protein: CASTPPAGAHEQFF

V gene: TRBV6-5
J gene: TRBJ2-5
clone size: -
D gene: -
CDR3 length: 12
CDR3 DNA: TGTGCCAGCAGTCAGGCCCCGGGGACCCAGTACTTC
CDR3 protein: CASSQAPGTQYF